This TCR beta chain was identified in a study of T cell responses to AZD1222 COVID-19 vaccine. Broader study findings: Spike-specific TCRs gained breadth and depth after people received two AZD1222 doses. Recipients of AZD1222 seropositive at baseline numbered only 6 or 7. The peak T cell response came first, and repertoires were sampled only after it.

V lost 3 bases and J 3 bases, leaving 24 bases between the germline ends. Looked up from germline, CDR1 is LNHDA and CDR2 is SQIVND (reference sequence). The CDR3 contains 18 residues. Second-dose groups at about 4 or about 12 weeks were pooled. Assay used: immunoSEQ multiplex PCR; TCRdb lists only in-frame clones, some missing. The sample carries about 81,000 clones, approximately 85% recorded once. As for this clone: Its target is not known.

This clonotype was obtained from an adult who received the AZD1222 COVID-19 vaccine. This specimen consisted of peripheral blood, obtained 28 days after the second AZD1222 dose. The genes are TRBV19 and TRBJ2-7; D is possibly TRBD1 (6 bases). In DNA, the CDR3 is TGTGCCAGTAGTATGACAGGCACGAGTTTTAGCGATAGCTACGAGCAGTACTTC. Encoded protein: CASSMTGTSFSDSYEQYF.